This T cell receptor beta chain was sequenced during a study of cytotoxic CD8 clonotypes in ibrutinib-treated CLL. Study in general: Each sample contained, on average, approximately 270,000 productive templates and roughly 96,000 productive rearrangements.

Clones were read by immunoSEQ multiplex PCR, and TCRdb kept only the in-frame ones, dropping some. This table has about 250,000 clones, less than 75% appearing once. Details on this clone: Antigen: not known.

Study-wide points: Timing of sampling differed between sustained-remission and progressing patients.

The V gene lost 7 bases and the J gene lost 4 bases, with 16 bases spanning the gap. Looked up from germline, CDR1 is SGDLS and CDR2 is YYNGEE. There are 14 residues in the CDR3. The starting material was PBMCs, obtained after 24 months of ibrutinib treatment. This chain uses TRBV9 with TRBJ2-3; no clear D. The sequence derives from a human donor with chronic lymphocytic leukemia. The chain's CDR3 is CASGQAPTSDTQYF. In nucleotides, the CDR3 is TGTGCCAGCGGTCAGGCGCCGACGTCAGATACGCAGTATTTT.